Listed below are T cell receptor beta chains from one sample, sequenced in a study of shared clonotypes between healthy human individuals. Generated by immunoSEQ multiplex PCR, the TCRdb table keeps only in-frame clones and is missing some. The sample comprises 450,000 to 500,000 clones, about 80% of which are singletons, and 12% rests with the top ten. Specimen: PBMCs. Receptors originate from a middle-aged woman in good health. Some clones in this sample may be carry-over from other donors' samples. Both conserved end residues are part of each CDR3. The D gene is left open where the match is weak. Some rows have no size entry. The others give once, few or many, or a class for an expanded clone.

-	TRBJ2-2	-	TRBV4-2	CASSQGGSVNTGELFF	TGTGCCAGCAGCCAAGGGGGTAGCGTTAACACCGGGGAGCTGTTTTTT
-	TRBJ1-2	-	TRBV4-2	CASSQDGAVGIRNGYTF	TGTGCCAGCAGCCAAGATGGTGCAGTAGGGATCCGGAATGGCTACACCTTC
-	TRBJ2-2	-	TRBV14	CASSQTRNTGELFF	TGTGCCAGCAGCCAAACCCGGAACACCGGGGAGCTGTTTTTT
-	TRBJ2-3	-	TRBV13	CASSATGDQVFAQYF	TGTGCCAGCAGTGCTACGGGCGATCAGGTATTTGCGCAGTATTTT
TRBD2	TRBJ2-2	-	TRBV7-8	CASSSVSGTSGNTGELFF	TGTGCCAGCAGCTCCGTAAGCGGGACTAGCGGCAACACCGGGGAGCTGTTTTTT
TRBD2	TRBJ2-3	-	TRBV5-4	CASSFSSGRGHYTDTQYF	TGTGCCAGCAGCTTCTCTAGCGGGAGAGGGCATTACACAGATACGCAGTATTTT
-	TRBJ2-3	-	TRBV21-1	CASSTVMQDTQYF	TGTGCCAGCAGTACAGTCATGCAAGATACGCAGTATTTT
-	TRBJ2-7	-	TRBV28	CASSPHYEQYF	TGTGCCAGCAGCCCTCACTACGAGCAGTACTTC
-	TRBJ2-7	-	TRBV10-2	CASSESGGSYEQYF	TGCGCCAGCAGTGAGTCAGGGGGTTCCTACGAGCAGTACTTC
-	TRBJ1-6	few	TRBV2	CASSELEVESLHF	TGTGCCAGCAGTGAATTAGAGGTCGAATCCCTCCACTTT
-	TRBJ2-1	few	TRBV7-3	CASSMDMRNEQFF	TGTGCCAGCAGCATGGACATGCGGAATGAGCAGTTCTTC
-	TRBJ1-5	-	TRBV30	CAWSQRSNQPQHF	TGTGCCTGGAGCCAGCGGAGCAATCAGCCCCAGCATTTT
-	TRBJ2-7	-	TRBV7-7	CASSLGLGQSYEQYF	TGTGCTAGCAGCCTCGGTTTAGGACAATCCTACGAGCAGTACTTC
TRBD2	TRBJ2-3	-	TRBV5-6	CASSPGTSGTDTQYF	TGTGCCAGCAGCCCAGGGACTAGCGGGACAGATACGCAGTATTTT
-	TRBJ2-7	-	TRBV2	CASSRDGYEQYF	TGTGCCAGCAGTAGGGACGGCTACGAGCAGTACTTC
-	TRBJ2-3	few	TRBV2	CASSETPANTQYF	TGTGCCAGCAGTGAAACCCCTGCGAATACGCAGTATTTT
-	TRBJ2-1	many	TRBV7-3	CASSLIPGPSPDPYEQFF	TGTGCCAGCAGCTTAATACCCGGACCCTCGCCGGATCCATATGAGCAGTTCTTC
-	TRBJ2-1	-	TRBV5-4	CASSLGAPRDVYNEQFF	TGTGCCAGCAGCCTGGGAGCCCCGCGGGATGTATACAATGAGCAGTTCTTC
TRBD2	TRBJ2-1	-	TRBV11-2	CASSFNSGRVSNEQFF	TGTGCCAGCAGCTTTAATAGCGGGAGGGTTTCCAATGAGCAGTTCTTC
-	TRBJ2-3	-	TRBV25-1	CASSVAGGWHTDTQYF	TGTGCCAGCAGTGTGGCAGGGGGGTGGCACACAGATACGCAGTATTTT
TRBD1	TRBJ2-2	once	TRBV5-4	CASSFYRGSNTGELFF	TGTGCCAGCAGCTTCTACAGGGGATCGAACACCGGGGAGCTGTTTTTT
TRBD1	TRBJ2-5	-	TRBV29-1	CSVRVGGEETQYF	TGCAGCGTTAGGGTAGGGGGCGAGGAGACCCAGTACTTC
-	TRBJ2-3	-	TRBV5-4	CASSPSTVTDTQYF	TGTGCCAGCAGCCCCTCGACAGTCACAGATACGCAGTATTTT
TRBD1	TRBJ2-2	-	TRBV2	CASSEWGTGGTGELFF	TGTGCCAGCAGTGAATGGGGGACAGGGGGCACCGGGGAGCTGTTTTTT
TRBD1	TRBJ1-2	-	TRBV6-1	CASSEAGTGGKGGYTF	TGTGCCAGCAGTGAAGCTGGGACAGGGGGGAAAGGTGGCTACACCTTC
TRBD2	TRBJ2-2	few	TRBV5-5	CASSLGTSGIYTGELFF	TGTGCCAGCAGCTTGGGTACGAGCGGGATATACACCGGGGAGCTGTTTTTT
-	TRBJ1-5	-	TRBV6-6	CASSYFSDRFDPYHF	TGTGCCAGCAGTTACTTCAGCGACAGGTTTGACCCTTACCATTTT
TRBD1	TRBJ2-2	-	TRBV9	CASSVGVTGGTGELFF	TGTGCCAGCAGCGTAGGAGTAACAGGGGGCACCGGGGAGCTGTTTTTT
-	TRBJ2-7	-	TRBV4-2	CASSPGGGPYEQYF	TGTGCCAGCAGCCCAGGCGGCGGTCCGTACGAGCAGTACTTC
-	TRBJ2-1	-	TRBV9	CASSVVSGNEQFF	TGTGCCAGCAGCGTAGTGAGCGGCAATGAGCAGTTCTTC
-	TRBJ1-4	-	TRBV2	CASRRLGSRIF	TGTGCCAGCAGGAGGCTCGGGAGCCGGATTTTT